This T cell receptor (gamma chain) was identified during a study of gamma delta lymphoproliferative disorders and STAT genes listed by TCRdb under 2018. For context, the study as a whole: Gamma-chain libraries were prepared from at least 50 ng of genomic DNA using the LymphoTrack Dx TCRG Assay. The study profiled TCR gamma and delta CDR3 repertoires by deep sequencing in Tgammadelta lymphoproliferative disease patients and healthy controls, within a larger immunophenotypic and STAT-mutation study. To confirm results, a couple of gamma-chain samples and every delta-chain sample were sequenced twice. Delta-chain libraries followed the EuroClonality-NGS working group standard operating procedure, because no corresponding Invivoscribe delta assay was available. Results the study describes overall, beyond this receptor: It was noted by the authors that NGS specificity may be reduced at low frequencies, so confirmation of the public or private nature of leukemic clones is needed. In whole-repertoire clustering, patient gamma repertoires grouped separately from healthy controls, whereas delta repertoires showed no separation between groups. Almost every major gamma and delta clonotype found in patients was public, meaning shared with at least one healthy donor, with just a couple of gamma clonotypes being private to disease. T cells in controls likely covered a range of maturation stages, whereas leukemic cells were skewed toward terminal effectors, which could potentially limit comparisons between patients and controls.

TCR sequencing was performed on genomic DNA from peripheral blood mononuclear cells isolated from patients and controls. Controls were approximately 23 healthy adult blood donors, with a median age of approximately 60 years and some 12 males and some eleven females, matched to patients for age and sex. As encoded in the germline V gene, CDR1 is VENAVY while CDR2 is YDSYNSRV. The CDR3, from cysteine to phenylalanine, totals 17 residues. Both library preparation methods relied on multiplex PCR with primers aimed at conserved V and J regions of the TCR genes. Amplicons were purified, pooled and sequenced on an Illumina MiSeq platform. Regarding the original processing steps: V(D)J alignment, clonotype assembly and translation were handled by MiXCR, while functionality assessment and CDR3 repertoire analyses were done with VDJtools. The IMGT definition of CDR3 was applied, and only productive sequences using functional genes were analyzed, with ORF genes and pseudogenes left out. A custom Python script was used to search all patients and controls for identical amino acid CDR3s of major clonotypes (frequency >=5%). Clonotype frequencies in patients versus controls were compared with a one-sided non-parametric Wilcoxon test. TCRdb processed the public reads again with the CATT caller, after which rows with matching DNA were combined. These V and J calls derive from TCRdb rather than the authors' analysis. The sample table lists thousands of gamma-chain clones, about 7.7% of them with a count of one. The ten largest make up under 3.5% of the sample.

Worth noting for this clone: Its antigen is currently not known. No DNA is shown, since the ends of the CDR3 on it are uncertain; the CDR3 is the one TCRdb lists.

This sequence originates from a human donor in good health. V gene assignment gives TRGV8, but the J gene was left uncalled. Input material: blood. The CDR3 is CATWDIVRNSLAVEQHF.